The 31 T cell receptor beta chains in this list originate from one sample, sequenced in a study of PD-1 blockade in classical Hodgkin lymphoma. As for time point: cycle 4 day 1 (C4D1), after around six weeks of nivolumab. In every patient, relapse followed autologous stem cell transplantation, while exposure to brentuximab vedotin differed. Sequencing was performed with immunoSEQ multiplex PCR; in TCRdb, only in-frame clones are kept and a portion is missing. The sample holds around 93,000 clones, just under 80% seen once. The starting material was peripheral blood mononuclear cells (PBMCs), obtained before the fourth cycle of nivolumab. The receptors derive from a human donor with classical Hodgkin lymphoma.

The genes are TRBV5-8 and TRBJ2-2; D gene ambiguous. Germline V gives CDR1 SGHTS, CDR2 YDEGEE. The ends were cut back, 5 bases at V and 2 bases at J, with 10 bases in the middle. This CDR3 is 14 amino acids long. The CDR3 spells CASSKRVNTGELFF. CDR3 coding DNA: TGTGCCAGCAGTAAACGGGTTAACACCGGGGAGCTGTTTTTT.

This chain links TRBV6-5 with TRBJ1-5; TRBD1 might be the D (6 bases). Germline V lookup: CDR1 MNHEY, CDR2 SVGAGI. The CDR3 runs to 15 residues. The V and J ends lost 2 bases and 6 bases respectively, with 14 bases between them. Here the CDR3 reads CASSYAGGAGQPQHF. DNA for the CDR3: TGTGCCAGCAGTTACGCGGGGGGCGCCGGTCAGCCCCAGCATTTT.

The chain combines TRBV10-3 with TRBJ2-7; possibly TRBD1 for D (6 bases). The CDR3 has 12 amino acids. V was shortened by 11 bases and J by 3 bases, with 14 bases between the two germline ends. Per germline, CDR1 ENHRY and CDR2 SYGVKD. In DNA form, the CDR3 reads TGTGCCGCGACAGGTAACGGCTACGAGCAGTACTTC. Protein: CAATGNGYEQYF.

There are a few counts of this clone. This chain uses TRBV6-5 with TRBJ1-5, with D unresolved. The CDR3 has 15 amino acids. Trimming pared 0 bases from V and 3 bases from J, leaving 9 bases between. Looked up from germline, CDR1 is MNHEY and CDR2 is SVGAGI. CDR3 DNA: TGTGCCAGCAGTTACTCTCCCGGGGACAATCAGCCCCAGCATTTT. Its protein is CASSYSPGDNQPQHF.

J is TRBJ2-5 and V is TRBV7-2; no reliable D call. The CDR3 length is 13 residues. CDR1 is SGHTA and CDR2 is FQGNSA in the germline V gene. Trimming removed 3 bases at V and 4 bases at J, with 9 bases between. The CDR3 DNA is TGTGCCAGCAGCTTCTACTACTTAGAGACCCAGTACTTC. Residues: CASSFYYLETQYF.

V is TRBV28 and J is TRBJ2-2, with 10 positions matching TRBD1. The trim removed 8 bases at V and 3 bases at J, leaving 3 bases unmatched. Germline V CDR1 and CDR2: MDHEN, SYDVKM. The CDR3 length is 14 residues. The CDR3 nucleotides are TGTGCCAGCCGAGGACAGGGGGACACCGGGGAGCTGTTTTTT. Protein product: CASRGQGDTGELFF.

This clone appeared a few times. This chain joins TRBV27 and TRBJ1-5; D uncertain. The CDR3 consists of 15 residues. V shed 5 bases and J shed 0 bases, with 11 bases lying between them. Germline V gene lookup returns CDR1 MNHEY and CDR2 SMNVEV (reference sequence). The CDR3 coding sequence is TGTGCCAGCAGTCCCGACACCGATAGCAATCAGCCCCAGCATTTT. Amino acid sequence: CASSPDTDSNQPQHF.

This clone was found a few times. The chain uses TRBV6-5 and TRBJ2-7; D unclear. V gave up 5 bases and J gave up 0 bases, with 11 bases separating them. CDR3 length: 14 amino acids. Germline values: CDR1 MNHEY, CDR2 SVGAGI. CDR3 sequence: CASSLAPHSYEQYF. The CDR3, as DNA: TGTGCCAGCAGTCTTGCCCCACACTCCTACGAGCAGTACTTC.

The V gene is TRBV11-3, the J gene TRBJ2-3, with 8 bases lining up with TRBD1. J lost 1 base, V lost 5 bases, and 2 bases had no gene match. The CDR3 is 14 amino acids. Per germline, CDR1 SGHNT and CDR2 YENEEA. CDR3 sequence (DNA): TGTGCCAGCAGCCTGACAGGGGGCACAGATACGCAGTATTTT. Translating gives CASSLTGGTDTQYF.

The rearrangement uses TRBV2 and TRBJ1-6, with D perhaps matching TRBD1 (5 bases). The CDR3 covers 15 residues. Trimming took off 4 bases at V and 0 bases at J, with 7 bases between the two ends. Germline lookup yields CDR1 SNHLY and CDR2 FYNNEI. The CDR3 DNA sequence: TGTGCCAGCAGTGGACAGAGCTCCTATAATTCACCCCTCCACTTT. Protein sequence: CASSGQSSYNSPLHF.

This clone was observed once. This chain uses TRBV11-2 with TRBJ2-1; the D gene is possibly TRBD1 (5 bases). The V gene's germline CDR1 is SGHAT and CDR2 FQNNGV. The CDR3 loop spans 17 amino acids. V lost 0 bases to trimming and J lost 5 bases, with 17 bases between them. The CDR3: CASSLDGAFFINNEQFF. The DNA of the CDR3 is TGTGCCAGCAGCTTAGATGGGGCGTTCTTTATAAACAATGAGCAGTTCTTC. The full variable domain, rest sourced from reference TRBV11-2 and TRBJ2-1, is EAGVAQSPRYKIIEKRQSVAFWCNPISGHATLYWYQQILGQGPKLLIQFQNNGVVDDSQLPKDRFSAERLKGVDSTLKIQPAKLEDSAVYLCASSLDGAFFINNEQFFGPGTRLTVL.

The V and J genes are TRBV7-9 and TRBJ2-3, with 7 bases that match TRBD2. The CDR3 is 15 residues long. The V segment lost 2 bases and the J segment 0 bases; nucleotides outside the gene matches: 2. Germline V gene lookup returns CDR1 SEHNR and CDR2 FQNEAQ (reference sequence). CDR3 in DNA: TGTGCCAGCAGCTTAACGCGGGGGAGCACAGATACGCAGTATTTT. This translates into CASSLTRGSTDTQYF. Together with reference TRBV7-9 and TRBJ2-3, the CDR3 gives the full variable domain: DTGVSQNPRHKITKRGQNVTFRCDPISEHNRLYWYRQTLGQGPEFLTYFQNEAQLEKSRLLSDRFSAERPKGSFSTLEIQRTEQGDSAMYLCASSLTRGSTDTQYFGPGTRLTVL.

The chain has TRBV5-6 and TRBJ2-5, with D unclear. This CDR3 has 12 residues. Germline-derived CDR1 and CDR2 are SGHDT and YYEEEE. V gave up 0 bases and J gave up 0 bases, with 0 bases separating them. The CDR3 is CASSLDQETQYF. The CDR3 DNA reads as TGTGCCAGCAGCTTGGACCAAGAGACCCAGTACTTC.

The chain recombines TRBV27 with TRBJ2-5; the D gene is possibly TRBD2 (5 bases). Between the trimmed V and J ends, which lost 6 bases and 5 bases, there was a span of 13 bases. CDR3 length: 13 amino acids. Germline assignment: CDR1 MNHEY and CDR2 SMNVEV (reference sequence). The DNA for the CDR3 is TGTGCCAGCAGGACGGTGACTATGGAGACCCAGTACTTC. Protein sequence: CASRTVTMETQYF.

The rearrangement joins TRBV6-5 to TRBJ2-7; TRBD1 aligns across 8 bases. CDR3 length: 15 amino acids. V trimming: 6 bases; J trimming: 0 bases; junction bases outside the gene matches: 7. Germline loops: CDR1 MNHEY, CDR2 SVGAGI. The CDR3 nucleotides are TGTGCCAGCAGCCGGACAGGGAAAGACTCCTACGAGCAGTACTTC. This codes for CASSRTGKDSYEQYF.

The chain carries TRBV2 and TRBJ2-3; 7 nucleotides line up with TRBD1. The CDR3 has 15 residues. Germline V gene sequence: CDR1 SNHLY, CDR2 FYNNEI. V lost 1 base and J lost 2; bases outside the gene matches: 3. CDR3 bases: TGTGCCAGCAGTGAAGACAGGGGCCCCACAGATACGCAGTATTTT. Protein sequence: CASSEDRGPTDTQYF.

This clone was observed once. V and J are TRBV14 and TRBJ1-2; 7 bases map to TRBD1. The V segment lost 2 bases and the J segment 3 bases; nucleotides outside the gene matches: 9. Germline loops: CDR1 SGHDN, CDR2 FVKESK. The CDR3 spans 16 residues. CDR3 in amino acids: CASSQLAGGAHYGYTF. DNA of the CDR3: TGTGCCAGCAGCCAATTAGCAGGGGGTGCCCACTATGGCTACACCTTC.

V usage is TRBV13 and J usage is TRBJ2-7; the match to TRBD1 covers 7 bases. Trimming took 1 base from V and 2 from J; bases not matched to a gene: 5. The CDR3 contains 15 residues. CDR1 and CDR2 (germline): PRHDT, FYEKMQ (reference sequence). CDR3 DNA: TGTGCCAGCAGCTTAGAGGGGGCCGACCCCTACGAGCAGTACTTC. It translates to CASSLEGADPYEQYF.

The chain's CDR3 is CASSDRGVSGNTIYF. The CDR3 bases are TGTGCCAGCAGCGACAGGGGAGTCTCTGGAAACACCATATATTTT. This chain uses TRBV6-6 with TRBJ1-3; 8 positions agree with TRBD1. This CDR3 has 15 amino acids. V shed 6 bases, J shed 0 bases, and the junction held 4 bases outside the gene matches. CDR1 is MNHNY and CDR2 is SVGAGI in the germline V gene (reference sequence).

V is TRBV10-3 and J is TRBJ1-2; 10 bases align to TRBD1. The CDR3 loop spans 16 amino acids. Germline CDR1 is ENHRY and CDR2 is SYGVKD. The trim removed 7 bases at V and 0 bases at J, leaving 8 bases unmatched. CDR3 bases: TGTGCCATCACCCGGGACAGGGGCGACACTAACTATGGCTACACCTTC. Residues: CAITRDRGDTNYGYTF.

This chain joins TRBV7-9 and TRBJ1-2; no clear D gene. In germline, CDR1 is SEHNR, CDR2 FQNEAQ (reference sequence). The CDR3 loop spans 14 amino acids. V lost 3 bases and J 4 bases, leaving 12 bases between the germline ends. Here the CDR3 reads CASSFYTGGYGYTF. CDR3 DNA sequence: TGTGCCAGCAGCTTTTATACGGGCGGCTATGGCTACACCTTC.

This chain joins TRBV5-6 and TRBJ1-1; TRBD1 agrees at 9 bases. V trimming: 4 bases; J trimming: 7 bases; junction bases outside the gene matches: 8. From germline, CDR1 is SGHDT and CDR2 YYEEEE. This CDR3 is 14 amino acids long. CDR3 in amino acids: CASSATGGRDEAFF. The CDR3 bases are TGTGCCAGCAGCGCAACAGGGGGCCGGGATGAAGCTTTCTTT.

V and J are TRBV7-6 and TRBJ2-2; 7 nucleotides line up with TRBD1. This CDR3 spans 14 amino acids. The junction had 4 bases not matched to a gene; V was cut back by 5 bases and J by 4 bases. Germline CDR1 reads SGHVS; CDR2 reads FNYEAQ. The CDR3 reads CASSLDRVTGELFF. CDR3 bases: TGTGCCAGCAGCCTCGACAGGGTCACCGGGGAGCTGTTTTTT.

This chain's CDR3 is CASSQDPSGGANEQFF. The CDR3 DNA follows: TGCGCCAGCAGCCAAGACCCCAGCGGGGGGGCCAATGAGCAGTTCTTC. The V and J genes are TRBV4-1 and TRBJ2-1; 10 nucleotides line up with TRBD2. The CDR3 has 16 residues. Germline V gene sequence: CDR1 MGHRA, CDR2 YSYEKL. The trim removed 0 bases at V and 6 bases at J, leaving 5 bases unmatched.

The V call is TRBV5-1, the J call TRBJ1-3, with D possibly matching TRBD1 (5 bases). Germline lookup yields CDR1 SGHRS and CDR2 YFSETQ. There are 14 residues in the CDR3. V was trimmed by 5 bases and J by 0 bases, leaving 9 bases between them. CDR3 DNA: TGCGCCAGCAGGGTACAGGCCTCTGGAAACACCATATATTTT. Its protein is CASRVQASGNTIYF.

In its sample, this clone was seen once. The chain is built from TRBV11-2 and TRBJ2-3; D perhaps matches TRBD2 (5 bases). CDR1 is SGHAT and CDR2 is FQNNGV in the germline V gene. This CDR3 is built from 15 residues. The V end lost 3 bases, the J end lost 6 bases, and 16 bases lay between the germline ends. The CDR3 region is CASSFGSGPPDTQYF. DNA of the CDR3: TGTGCCAGCAGCTTTGGAAGCGGACCCCCCGATACGCAGTATTTT.

The DNA for the CDR3 is TGTGCCAGTAGGGGACCTTCCCCACGCACCGGGGAGCTGTTTTTT. The encoded protein is CASRGPSPRTGELFF. This chain connects TRBV19 to TRBJ2-2, with D perhaps assigned TRBD1 or TRBD2 (5 bases each). CDR1 LNHDA and CDR2 SQIVND come from the germline V gene (reference sequence). CDR3 length equals 15 residues. The ends were cut back, 6 bases at V and 4 bases at J, with 15 bases in the middle.

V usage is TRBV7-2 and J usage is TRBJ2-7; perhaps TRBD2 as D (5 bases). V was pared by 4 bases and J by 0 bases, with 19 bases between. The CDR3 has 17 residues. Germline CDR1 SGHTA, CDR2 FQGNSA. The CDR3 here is CASSSGGGSGSSYEQYF. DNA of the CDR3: TGTGCCAGCAGCTCCGGCGGCGGAAGCGGAAGCTCCTACGAGCAGTACTTC.

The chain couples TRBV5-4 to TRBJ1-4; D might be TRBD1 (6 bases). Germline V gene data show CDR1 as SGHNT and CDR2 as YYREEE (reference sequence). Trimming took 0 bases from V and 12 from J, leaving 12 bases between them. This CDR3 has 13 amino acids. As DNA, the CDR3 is TGTGCCAGCAGCTTGGAGGCGCACAGGGAACTGTTTTTT. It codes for CASSLEAHRELFF.

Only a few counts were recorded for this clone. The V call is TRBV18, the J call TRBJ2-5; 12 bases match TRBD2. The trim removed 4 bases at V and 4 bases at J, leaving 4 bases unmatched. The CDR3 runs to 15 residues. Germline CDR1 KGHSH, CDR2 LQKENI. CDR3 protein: CASSRTSGITETQYF. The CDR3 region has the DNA TGTGCCAGCTCACGGACTAGCGGGATTACAGAGACCCAGTACTTC.

CDR3 protein: CASRKRGEAKNIQYF. DNA of the CDR3: TGTGCCAGCAGAAAAAGGGGAGAAGCCAAAAACATTCAGTACTTC. The gene calls are TRBV6-1 and TRBJ2-4, with D perhaps being TRBD1 or TRBD2 (5 bases each). Trimming cost V 6 bases and J 0 bases, with 12 bases left between them. Germline assignment: CDR1 MNHNS and CDR2 SASEGT. The CDR3 is 15 amino acids.